These 14 T cell receptor beta chains were sequenced from one sample in a study of CD8+CD57+ T cells in acquired aplastic anemia. Template material for TCR beta VDJ and CDR3 profiling consisted of genomic DNA. MiXCR, applied by TCRdb to the reads, yields one record per CDR3 protein. The sample yields hundreds of thousands of distinct CDR3 sequences, 65% to 75% seen once. The specimen was sorted CD4+, CD8+, or CD8+CD57+ T cells (not recorded which) from PBMCs. The receptors come from a human donor in good health, serving as a control.

Comment on this clonotype: An end of the junction does not agree with germline; a read error may underlie this. The chain couples TRBV20-1 to TRBJ1-6; D ambiguous. Germline V gene sequence: CDR1 DFQATT, CDR2 SNEGSKA (reference sequence). CDR3 length: 13 residues. CDR3: CTARTSPNTPLHF. The DNA of the CDR3 is TGCACTGCTCGGACTAGTCCAAATACACCCCTCCACTTT.

The chain employs TRBV5-6 and TRBJ2-6, with D hard to call. The germline CDR1 and CDR2 sequences are SGHDT and YYEEEE. This CDR3 spans 12 amino acids. V lost 4 bases to trimming and J lost 10 bases, with 9 bases between them. The CDR3 DNA reads as TGTGCCAGCAGCCCTCCCGGGAACGTCCTGACTTTC. It specifies CASSPPGNVLTF.

Comment on this clonotype: The junction and the germline gene differ at one end; a read error may be behind it. V is TRBV7-2 and J is TRBJ2-7; no firm D call. The CDR3 has 14 amino acids. CDR1 and CDR2 from the germline V gene are SGHTA and FQGNSA. The CDR3 loop reads CASSWDRARPEQSF. CDR3 DNA sequence: TGTGCCAGCAGCTGGGATCGTGCCAGGCCCGAGCAGTCATTC. Based on the CDR3 plus reference TRBV7-2 and TRBJ2-7, the full variable domain is GAGVSQSPSNKVTEKGKDVELRCDPISGHTALYWYRQSLGQGLEFLIYFQGNSAPDKSGLPSDRFSAERTGGSVSTLTIQRTQQEDSAVYLCASSWDRARPEQSFGPGTRLTVT.

The chain uses TRBV5-1 and TRBJ1-6, with D uncertain. CDR3 length equals 16 residues. V lost 1 base, J lost 5 bases, and 13 bases lay in between. Germline loops: CDR1 SGHRS, CDR2 YFSETQ. CDR3: CASSLWSEKNNSPLHF. The CDR3 nucleotides are TGCGCCAGCAGCTTGTGGTCGGAGAAGAATAATTCACCCCTCCACTTT.

V is TRBV20-1 and J is TRBJ1-6; 7 bases fit TRBD1. The CDR3 runs 15 residues. Germline V gives CDR1 DFQATT, CDR2 SNEGSKA (reference sequence). The V gene end was trimmed by 3 bases and the J gene end by 5 bases; junction bases not matched to a gene: 7. The CDR3 spells CSARVTGSNNSPLHF. The CDR3 region has the DNA TGCAGTGCTAGGGTGACAGGGAGCAATAATTCACCCCTCCACTTT.

The chain is built from TRBV6-5 and TRBJ1-1; perhaps TRBD1 as D (6 bases). Looked up from germline, CDR1 is MNHEY and CDR2 is SVGAGI. The CDR3 spans 11 residues. In DNA form, the CDR3 reads TGTGAGGGGGGTCCGGGTAACGAAGCTTTCTTT. Encoded protein: CEGGPGNEAFF.

This clonotype has ten or more counts. The chain uses TRBV10-1 and TRBJ2-1; D is possibly TRBD1 or TRBD2 (5 bases each). The CDR3 runs to 18 residues. The germline gives CDR1 WNHNN, CDR2 SYGVQD (reference sequence). V shed 3 bases and J shed 4 bases, with 22 bases lying between them. The CDR3 reads CASSDTAFLSGAYNEQFF. Here the CDR3 DNA reads TGCGCCAGCAGTGACACCGCCTTTCTCTCCGGGGCTTACAATGAGCAGTTCTTC.

The rearrangement joins TRBV7-2 to TRBJ1-2, with D possibly TRBD1 on 6 matching bases. This CDR3 is built from 15 residues. Germline V gene data show CDR1 as SGHTA and CDR2 as FQGNSA. V was shortened by 5 bases and J by 8 bases, with 21 bases between the two germline ends. The CDR3 region is CASSLRGAACEGYTF. The DNA for the CDR3 is TGTGCCAGCAGCCTACGGGGGGCGGCCTGCGAGGGCTACACCTTC.

This clonotype has a count of ten or more. The V gene is TRBV4-3, the J gene TRBJ1-4; D remains ambiguous. CDR1 LGHNA and CDR2 YSLEER come from the germline V gene. V was clipped by 1 base and J by 8 bases, with 5 bases between them. The CDR3 is made up of 12 amino acids. The CDR3 spells CASSQGDEKLFF. The CDR3, as DNA: TGCGCCAGCAGCCAAGGAGACGAAAAACTGTTTTTT.

This clonotype was observed many times. The chain employs TRBV15 and TRBJ2-2, with unresolved D. This CDR3 region has 13 residues. V lost 9 bases, J lost 6 bases, and 14 bases lay in between. CDR1 is LNHNV, CDR2 YYDKDF, per germline (reference sequence). The CDR3 sequence: CATGKGFSGELFF. Here the CDR3 DNA reads TGTGCCACAGGAAAAGGGTTCTCCGGGGAGCTGTTTTTT.

V and J are TRBV5-4 and TRBJ1-6; D might be TRBD1 (5 bases). This CDR3 is 15 amino acids long. Germline V gene sequence: CDR1 SGHNT, CDR2 YYREEE (reference sequence). V lost 3 bases and J lost 4, with 11 bases in between. DNA of the CDR3: TGTGCCAGCAGCTCAGGGCCGGATTATAATTCACCCCTCCACTTT. Translation: CASSSGPDYNSPLHF. Using reference TRBV5-4 and TRBJ1-6 for the parts outside the CDR3, the full variable domain is ETGVTQSPTHLIKTRGQQVTLRCSSQSGHNTVSWYQQALGQGPQFIFQYYREEENGRGNFPPRFSGLQFPNYSSELNVNALELDDSALYLCASSSGPDYNSPLHFGNGTRLTVT.

This clonotype was seen at least ten times. CDR3 coding DNA: TGTGCCAGCAGTAAAAATTCGCGGGGAAACACCGGGGAGCTGTTTTTT. Protein product: CASSKNSRGNTGELFF. V is TRBV2 and J is TRBJ2-2; a possible D gene is TRBD2 (6 bases). Germline V gives CDR1 SNHLY, CDR2 FYNNEI. V was cut by 5 bases and J by 2 bases, with 15 bases left in between. The CDR3 has 16 amino acids.

Points on this clonotype: A clone one base away is much larger, so this may be a read error. This sequence joins TRBV7-3 and TRBJ1-2; tentatively, D is TRBD1 (5 bases). The length of the CDR3 is 14 residues. Germline CDR1 is SGHTA and CDR2 is FQGTGA. The CDR3 spells CASSPNPGTGGYAF. CDR3 nucleotides: TGTGCCAGCAGCCCAAACCCCGGGACCGGAGGCTACGCCTTC.

This clonotype was recorded at least ten times. The chain has TRBV25-1 and TRBJ2-1; D is perhaps TRBD1 or TRBD2 (5 bases each). The V gene lost 1 base and the J gene lost 5 bases, with 6 bases spanning the gap. CDR1 MGHDK and CDR2 SYGVNS come from the germline V gene. This CDR3 contains 13 residues. CDR3 residues: CASSEWGNNEQFF. The CDR3 DNA reads TGTGCCAGCAGTGAATGGGGGAACAATGAGCAGTTCTTC.